This T cell receptor (beta chain) was observed in a study of a mutant IDH1 vaccine in newly diagnosed glioma. The wider study: Vaccinations were initiated 4-6 weeks following radiotherapy alone, or were given together with temozolomide cycles.

This clone came up once. Antigen specificity is unknown. Time point of the sample: week 23, last vaccination. Doses comprised 300 ug of mutant IDH1 20-mer peptide each, plus topical imiquimod. The donor cohort comprised cases of new WHO grade 3 or 4 IDH1-mutant, ATRX-lost astrocytoma. The CDR3 runs 16 residues. In germline, CDR1 is KGHSH, CDR2 LQKENI. Deletions cut 3 bases from V and 0 bases from J, with 11 bases between. Generated by immunoSEQ multiplex PCR, the TCRdb table keeps only in-frame clones and is missing some. The table records about 77,000 clones, 85% to 90% of them present only once. The clonotype was recovered from a woman aged 45-65 years with glioma. The chain is built from TRBV18 and TRBJ1-4, with a possible D match to TRBD1 (5 bases). This material consisted of PBMCs, taken from a glioma patient whose treatment included an IDH1 peptide vaccine. Written as DNA, the CDR3 is TGTGCCAGCTCACCTAGGACACCCGCAACTAATGAAAAACTGTTTTTT. Translated: CASSPRTPATNEKLFF.